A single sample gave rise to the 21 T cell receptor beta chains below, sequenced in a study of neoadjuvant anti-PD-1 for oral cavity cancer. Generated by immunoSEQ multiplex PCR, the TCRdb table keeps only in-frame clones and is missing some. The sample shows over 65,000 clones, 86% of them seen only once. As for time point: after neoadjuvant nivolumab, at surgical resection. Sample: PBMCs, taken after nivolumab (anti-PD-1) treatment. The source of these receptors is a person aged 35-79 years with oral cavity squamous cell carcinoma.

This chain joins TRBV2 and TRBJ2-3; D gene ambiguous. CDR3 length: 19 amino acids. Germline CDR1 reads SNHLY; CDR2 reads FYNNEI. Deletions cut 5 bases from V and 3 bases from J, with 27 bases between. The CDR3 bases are TGTGCCAGCAGTCACGGCGGTTACACGCGTAGGAGTGTAACAGATACGCAGTATTTT. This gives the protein CASSHGGYTRRSVTDTQYF.

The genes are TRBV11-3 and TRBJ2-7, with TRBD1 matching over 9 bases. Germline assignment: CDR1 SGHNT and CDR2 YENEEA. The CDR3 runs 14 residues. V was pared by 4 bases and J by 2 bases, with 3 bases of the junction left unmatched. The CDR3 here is CASSSGTGTYEQYF. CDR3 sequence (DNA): TGTGCCAGCAGCTCCGGGACAGGGACCTACGAGCAGTACTTC.

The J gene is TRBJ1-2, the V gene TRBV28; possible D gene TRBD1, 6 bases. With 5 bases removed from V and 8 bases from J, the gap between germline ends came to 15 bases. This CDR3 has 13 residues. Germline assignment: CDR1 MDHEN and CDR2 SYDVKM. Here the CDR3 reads CASSVDRSGGYTF. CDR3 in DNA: TGTGCCAGCAGTGTCGACAGGTCTGGCGGCTACACCTTC.

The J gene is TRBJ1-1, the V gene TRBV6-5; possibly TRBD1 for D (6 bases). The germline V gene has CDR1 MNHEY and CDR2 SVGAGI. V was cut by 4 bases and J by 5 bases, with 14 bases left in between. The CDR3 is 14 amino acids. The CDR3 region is CASSLTGISTEAFF. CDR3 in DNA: TGTGCCAGCAGTTTGACAGGTATTTCGACTGAAGCTTTCTTT.

DNA of the CDR3: TGTGCCACCAGCTACCGAGGGGGCGGTATTCAGCCCCAGCATTTT. Protein: CATSYRGGGIQPQHF. The chain uses TRBV15 and TRBJ1-5, with 7 bases matching TRBD1. Germline V lookup: CDR1 LNHNV, CDR2 YYDKDF (reference sequence). J was trimmed by 6 bases and V by 5 bases; bases with no gene match: 10. The CDR3 extends over 15 amino acids.

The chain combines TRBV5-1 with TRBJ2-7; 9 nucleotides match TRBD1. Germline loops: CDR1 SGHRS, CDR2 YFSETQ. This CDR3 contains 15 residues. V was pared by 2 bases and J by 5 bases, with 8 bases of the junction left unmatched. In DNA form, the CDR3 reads TGCGCCAGCAGCTTCCGCGGGACAGGGATCGACGAGCAGTACTTC. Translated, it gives CASSFRGTGIDEQYF.

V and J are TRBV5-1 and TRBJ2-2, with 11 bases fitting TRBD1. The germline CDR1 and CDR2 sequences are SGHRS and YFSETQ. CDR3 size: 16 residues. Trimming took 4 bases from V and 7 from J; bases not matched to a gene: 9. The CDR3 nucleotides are TGCGCCAGCAGCAACCGGACAGGGGGCCGGGGCGGGGAGCTGTTTTTT. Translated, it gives CASSNRTGGRGGELFF.

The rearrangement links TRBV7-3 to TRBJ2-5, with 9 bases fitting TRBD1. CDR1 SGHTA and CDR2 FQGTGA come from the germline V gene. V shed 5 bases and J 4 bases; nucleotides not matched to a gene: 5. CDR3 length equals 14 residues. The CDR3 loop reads CASSPGTGLETQYF. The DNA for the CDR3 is TGTGCCAGCAGCCCCGGGACAGGGTTAGAGACCCAGTACTTC.

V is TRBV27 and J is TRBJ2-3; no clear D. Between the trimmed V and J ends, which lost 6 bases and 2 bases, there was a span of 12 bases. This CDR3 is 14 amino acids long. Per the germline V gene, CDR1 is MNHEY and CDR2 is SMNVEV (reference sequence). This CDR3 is CASRESWDTDTQYF. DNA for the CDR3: TGTGCCAGCAGAGAATCGTGGGACACAGATACGCAGTATTTT.

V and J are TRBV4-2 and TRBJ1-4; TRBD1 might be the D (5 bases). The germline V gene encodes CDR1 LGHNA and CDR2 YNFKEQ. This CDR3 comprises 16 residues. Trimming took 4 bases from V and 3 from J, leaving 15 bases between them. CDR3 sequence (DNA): TGTGCCAGCAGCCCTCGCTTGGGGCAGGCTAATGAAAAACTGTTTTTT. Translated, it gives CASSPRLGQANEKLFF.

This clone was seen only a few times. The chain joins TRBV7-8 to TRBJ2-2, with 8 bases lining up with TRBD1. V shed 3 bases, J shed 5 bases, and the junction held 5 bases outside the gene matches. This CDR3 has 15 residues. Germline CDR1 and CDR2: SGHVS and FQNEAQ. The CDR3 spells CASSLDRVGTGELFF. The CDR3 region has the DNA TGTGCCAGCAGCTTGGACAGGGTGGGGACCGGGGAGCTGTTTTTT.

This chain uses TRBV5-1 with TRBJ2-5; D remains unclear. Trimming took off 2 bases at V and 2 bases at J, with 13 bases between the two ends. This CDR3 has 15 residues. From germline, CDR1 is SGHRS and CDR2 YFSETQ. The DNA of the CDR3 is TGCGCCAGCAGCTTAGGCGTTGGTATGCAAGAGACCCAGTACTTC. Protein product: CASSLGVGMQETQYF.

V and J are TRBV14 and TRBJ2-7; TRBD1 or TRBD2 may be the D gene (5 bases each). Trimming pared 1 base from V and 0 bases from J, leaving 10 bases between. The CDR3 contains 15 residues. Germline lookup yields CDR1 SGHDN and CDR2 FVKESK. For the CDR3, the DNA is TGTGCCAGCAGCCAAGGTCAGGGAGTCTCCTACGAGCAGTACTTC. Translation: CASSQGQGVSYEQYF.

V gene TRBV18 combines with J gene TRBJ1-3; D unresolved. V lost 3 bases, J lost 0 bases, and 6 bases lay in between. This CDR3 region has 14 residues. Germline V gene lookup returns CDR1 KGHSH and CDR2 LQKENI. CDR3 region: CASSPGDSGNTIYF. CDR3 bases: TGTGCCAGCTCACCGGGAGACTCTGGAAACACCATATATTTT.

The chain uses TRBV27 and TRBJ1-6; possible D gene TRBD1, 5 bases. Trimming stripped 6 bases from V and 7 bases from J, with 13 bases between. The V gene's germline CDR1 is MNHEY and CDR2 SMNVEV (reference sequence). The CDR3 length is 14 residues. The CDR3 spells CASRGWTQNSPLHF. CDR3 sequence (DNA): TGTGCCAGCAGGGGGTGGACACAAAATTCACCCCTCCACTTT.

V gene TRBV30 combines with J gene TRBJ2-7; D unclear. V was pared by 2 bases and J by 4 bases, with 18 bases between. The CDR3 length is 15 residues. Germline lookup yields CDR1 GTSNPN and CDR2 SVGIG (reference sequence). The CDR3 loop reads CAWSLTGSPQYEQYF. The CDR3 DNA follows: TGTGCCTGGAGTCTCACCGGATCACCCCAATACGAGCAGTACTTC.

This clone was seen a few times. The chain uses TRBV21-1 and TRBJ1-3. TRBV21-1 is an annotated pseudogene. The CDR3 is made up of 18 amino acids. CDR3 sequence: CASSKVEVYRISGNTIYF. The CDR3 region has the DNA TGTGCCAGCAGCAAAGTAGAGGTCTACAGAATCTCTGGAAACACCATATATTTT.

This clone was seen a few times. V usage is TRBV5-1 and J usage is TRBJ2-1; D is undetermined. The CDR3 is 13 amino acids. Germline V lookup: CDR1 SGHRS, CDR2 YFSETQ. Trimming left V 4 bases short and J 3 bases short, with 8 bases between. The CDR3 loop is CASSPWNYNEQFF. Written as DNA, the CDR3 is TGCGCCAGCAGCCCGTGGAACTACAATGAGCAGTTCTTC.

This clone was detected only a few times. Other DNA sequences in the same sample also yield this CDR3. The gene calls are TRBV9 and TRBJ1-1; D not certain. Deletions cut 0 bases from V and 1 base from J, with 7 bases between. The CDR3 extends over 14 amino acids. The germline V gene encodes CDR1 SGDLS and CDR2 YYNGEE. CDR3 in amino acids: CASSVGWENTEAFF. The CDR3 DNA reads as TGTGCCAGCAGCGTAGGATGGGAGAACACTGAAGCTTTCTTT.

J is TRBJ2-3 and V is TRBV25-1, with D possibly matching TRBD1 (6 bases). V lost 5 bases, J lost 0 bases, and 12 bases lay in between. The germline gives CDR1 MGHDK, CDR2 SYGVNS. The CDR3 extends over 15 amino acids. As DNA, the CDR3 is TGTGCCAGCAGTCGCGGACAGCCTAGCACAGATACGCAGTATTTT. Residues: CASSRGQPSTDTQYF.

CDR3 in DNA: TGTGCCAGCACCTGGGGGAGGGCCGGCGAGCAGTACTTC. This gives the protein CASTWGRAGEQYF. The rearrangement links TRBV6-6 to TRBJ2-7; 7 positions agree with TRBD2. In germline, CDR1 is MNHNY, CDR2 SVGAGI (reference sequence). The CDR3 contains 13 residues. With 7 bases clipped from V and 6 bases from J, the junction kept 9 bases outside the gene matches.